This entry features one TCR beta chain sequence. As yet, its antigen is unknown. The sorted regulatory T cells were CD4+, CD25-high and CD127-low, with genomic DNA sequenced. These data come from a study of regulatory and conventional T cells in RAG deficiency. This table comes from immunoSEQ multiplex PCR, and its TCRdb copy is limited to in-frame clones, with some not included. The sample comprises approximately 10,000 clones, approximately 94% of which are singletons, and approximately 1.5% rests with the top ten. Whole-study results and caveats: Other subsets showed roughly 10-fold reductions, but Treg unique TCR beta sequences fell roughly 97-fold in these patients. RAG-deficient patients showed markedly lower Shannon entropy and higher Simpson indices than control T-cell subsets. Shorter CDR3s in all patient subsets; >90% Treg-Tconv overlap in Omenn.

The same sample was also studied in work on regulatory T cells. Turning to that study: The primer mix had 52 TRBV and 13 TRBJ primers. Patient repertoires had restricted TRB V-J pairs and skewed V and J usage, most in Tregs.

The TCR was taken from a human donor in good health. Sequenced input: CD127- CD25+ CD4+ Tregs sorted from blood.

CDR3 in amino acids: CAISEPGTNSPLHF. The DNA for the CDR3 is TGTGCCATCAGTGAGCCGGGTACGAATTCACCCCTCCACTTT. The rearrangement uses TRBV10-3 and TRBJ1-6; D gene unclear. Trimming took 2 bases from V and 7 from J, leaving 9 bases between them. The length of the CDR3 is 14 residues. CDR1 is ENHRY and CDR2 is SYGVKD in the germline V gene.